The clone carrying this T cell receptor (beta chain) was observed a handful of times. The data derive from a study of blood T cell repertoires in COVID-19. With 4 bases clipped from V and 8 bases from J, the junction kept 12 bases outside the gene matches. The CDR3 is 16 amino acids. Germline CDR1 is SGHKS and CDR2 is YYEKEE (reference sequence). As handled by the study authors: Estimation of nucleated cell counts was performed using reference gene primer amplification. Assay used: immunoSEQ multiplex PCR; TCRdb lists only in-frame clones, some missing. V and J calls and clone size follow that table, whereas D and trimming were derived from the DNA. The sample has about 150,000 clones; 84% are singletons.

The V gene is TRBV5-5, the J gene TRBJ2-1, with 10 bases fitting TRBD1. The TCR sequence derives from a man aged 18 to 29 with active or convalescent COVID-19. Input material: peripheral blood. CDR3 DNA sequence: TGTGCCAGCAGCCTGGATCCCGGGACAGGGGATTATGAGCAGTTCTTC. It is translated as CASSLDPGTGDYEQFF.